Below, 2 T cell receptor beta chains from the same sample are listed, as sequenced in a study of cytomegalovirus exposure and HLA in healthy donors. The PCR ran on 60 Vbeta and 13 Jbeta primers. The table came from immunoSEQ multiplex PCR; TCRdb's copy has only in-frame clones and leaves some out. The table records roughly 120,000 clones, over 60% of them present only once. Specimen: PBMCs. Every receptor here comes from a human donor in good health.

The sample holds a few counts of this clone. This chain links TRBV7-9 with TRBJ2-5; D is possibly TRBD1 (5 bases). The length of the CDR3 is 15 residues. Germline CDR1 and CDR2: SEHNR and FQNEAQ (reference sequence). Trimming left V 4 bases short and J 1 base short, with 13 bases between. The CDR3, as DNA: TGTGCCAGCAGCTCCACTCAGGGCGCCCAAGAGACCCAGTACTTC. Amino acid sequence: CASSSTQGAQETQYF.

V gene TRBV7-9 combines with J gene TRBJ1-1; no definite D call. Per the germline V gene, CDR1 is SEHNR and CDR2 is FQNEAQ (reference sequence). Trimming took 5 bases from V and 6 from J, leaving 10 bases between them. The CDR3 runs to 12 residues. The DNA for the CDR3 is TGTGCCAGCAGCCTGCTAGCGGCTGAAGCTTTCTTT. As protein: CASSLLAAEAFF.